This entry concerns a single T cell receptor (beta chain). Noted treatment: oral pan-JAK inhibitor, 5-10 mg twice daily. The data were obtained in a study of CD8+ T cells in alopecia areata. Extraction of RNA preceded its reverse transcription into cDNA, which served as the sequencing template. Produced via immunoSEQ multiplex PCR; TCRdb's table is partial and in-frame only. The sample yields approximately 100,000 clones, roughly 60% seen once. Trimming shortened V by 7 bases and J by 7 bases, and 22 bases separated the two germline ends. The CDR3 has 16 amino acids. Germline values: CDR1 MNHEY, CDR2 SMNVEV (reference sequence).

The sequence derives from a human donor with alopecia areata. The sample in question was CD8+ T cells sorted from blood, obtained between weeks 55 and 65, from a patient treated with tofacitinib. The chain has TRBV27 and TRBJ2-2; TRBD1 might be the D (6 bases). Written as DNA, the CDR3 is TGTGCCAGCATGGGGTCCGGGACATCTCAAGTCGGGGAGCTGTTTTTT. Amino acids: CASMGSGTSQVGELFF.